The 21 T cell receptor beta chains presented below share a single source sample, sequenced in a study of T cell clusters in autoimmune cytopenias (dated 2019 in TCRdb). TRB amplification used 250 ng of peripheral blood genomic DNA, 30,000 to 40,000 genome equivalents, per sample. The sequencer listed for this sample is Illumina MiSeq. Multiplex PCR with a touch-down protocol amplified TRB rearrangements, with the TRB-A and TRB-B primer pools combined in a single tube. TCRdb reprocessed the reads into one record per CDR3 protein sequence, lacking DNA. The sample table records about 2,000 distinct CDR3 sequences. The top ten hold 5% to 6.5% of the sample. The specimen sequenced was peripheral blood. The origin of the receptors is a human donor with an autoimmune cytopenia or autoimmune hepatitis (not recorded which).

The chain recombines TRBV5-1 with TRBJ2-4. The CDR3 covers 14 residues. In germline, CDR1 is SGHRS, CDR2 YFSETQ. CDR3 sequence reads: CASSPEIGEVIQYF.

The J gene is TRBJ2-5, the V gene TRBV14; there is no DNA to check the TCRdb D call of TRBD2. The CDR3 is 16 amino acids. The germline V gene has CDR1 SGHDN and CDR2 FVKESK. The CDR3 reads CASSRSSGGATETQYF.

The CDR3 protein is CASRAGQGFYNEQFF. V and J are TRBV19 and TRBJ2-1; TCRdb's D call, TRBD1, is unchecked because there is no DNA. There are 15 residues in the CDR3. Germline-derived CDR1 and CDR2 are LNHDA and SQIVND (reference sequence).

This clonotype is labeled medium-sized based on frequency. The V call is TRBV12-3 or TRBV12-4, the J call TRBJ1-5; TCRdb reports TRBD1, a call that lacks DNA to check it against. The CDR3 is 13 amino acids. The CDR3 protein is CASSLSAGTTQHF.

Judged by frequency, this clonotype is medium-sized. This chain uses TRBV7-2 with TRBJ2-1; the TCRdb D gene call, TRBD2, has no DNA to confirm it. This CDR3 has 14 amino acids. Germline values: CDR1 SGHTA, CDR2 FQGNSA. The CDR3 spells CATSRRDSYNEQFF.

V is TRBV21-1 and J is TRBJ2-1; lacking DNA, the TRBD1 call made by TCRdb goes unchecked. TRBV21-1 is designated a pseudogene. The CDR3 has 20 residues. The CDR3 loop is CASSKVGGREFLGGYNEQFF.

By frequency, this clonotype registers medium-sized (0.01 to 0.1%). V usage is TRBV12-3 or TRBV12-4 and J usage is TRBJ1-1. This CDR3 region has 13 residues. The CDR3 loop reads CASSADLYTEAFF.

Measured by frequency, this clonotype is medium-sized. The chain joins TRBV20-1 to TRBJ2-5; the D gene TCRdb calls, TRBD1, cannot be checked with no DNA. The CDR3 has 14 residues. Looked up from germline, CDR1 is DFQATT and CDR2 is SNEGSKA (reference sequence). CDR3 residues: CSARSWGGGETQYF.

This clonotype shows up as medium-sized (0.01 to 0.1%) by frequency. CDR3 residues: CSAREGTGGRGYTF. V is TRBV20-1 and J is TRBJ1-2; absent DNA, TCRdb's TRBD1 call cannot be checked. CDR1 is DFQATT, CDR2 SNEGSKA, per germline (reference sequence). CDR3 length: 14 amino acids.

CDR3 sequence reads: CASSLSLRANSPLHF. This chain uses TRBV28 with TRBJ1-6. Germline V gene lookup returns CDR1 MDHEN and CDR2 SYDVKM. The CDR3 covers 15 residues.

This clonotype is classed as large (0.1 to 1%) by frequency. The chain recombines TRBV29-1 with TRBJ2-3; TCRdb gives TRBD1 as the D gene, but with no DNA this cannot be confirmed. Per germline, CDR1 SQVTM and CDR2 ANQGSEA. This CDR3 contains 15 residues. This CDR3 reads CSVEDLTGLTDTQYF.

The V call is TRBV12-3 or TRBV12-4, the J call TRBJ2-7. This CDR3 spans 13 amino acids. CDR3 loop: CASSEIGGYEQYF.

This clonotype is labeled medium-sized (0.01 to 0.1%) based on frequency. This rearrangement joins TRBV6-5 to TRBJ2-5; no DNA is available, so the TRBD2 call from TCRdb remains unchecked. Germline V CDR1 and CDR2: MNHEY, SVGAGI. The CDR3 is made up of 14 amino acids. The CDR3 spells CASSNGVGGETQYF.

Considering frequency, this clonotype is large. The genes are TRBV30 and TRBJ2-2; without DNA, the TCRdb call of TRBD2 cannot be checked. The germline V gene has CDR1 GTSNPN and CDR2 SVGIG (reference sequence). The CDR3 extends over 15 amino acids. The CDR3 reads CAWSVGTSEAGELFF.

This rearrangement joins TRBV20-1 to TRBJ2-3; without DNA, the TCRdb call of TRBD1 cannot be checked. CDR1 is DFQATT, CDR2 SNEGSKA, per germline (reference sequence). This CDR3 region has 15 residues. CDR3 sequence: CSASSPSGATDTQYF.

The chain is built from TRBV5-4 and TRBJ1-5; absent DNA, TCRdb's TRBD1 call cannot be checked. CDR1 and CDR2 from the germline V gene are SGHNT and YYREEE (reference sequence). CDR3 size: 15 residues. This CDR3 is CASSPGTGWYQPQHF. The full variable domain, in which reference TRBV5-4 and TRBJ1-5 provide the parts outside the CDR3, is ETGVTQSPTHLIKTRGQQVTLRCSSQSGHNTVSWYQQALGQGPQFIFQYYREEENGRGNFPPRFSGLQFPNYSSELNVNALELDDSALYLCASSPGTGWYQPQHFGDGTRLSIL.

Judged by frequency, this clonotype is medium-sized. The CDR3 protein is CASSDRVNTEAFF. The chain couples TRBV19 to TRBJ1-1; TCRdb reports TRBD1, a call that lacks DNA to check it against. This CDR3 region has 13 residues. Germline V gene data show CDR1 as LNHDA and CDR2 as SQIVND (reference sequence).

The rearrangement joins TRBV7-2 to TRBJ2-5; TCRdb lists TRBD2, though no DNA is available to test this call. CDR1 and CDR2 (germline): SGHTA, FQGNSA. The CDR3 consists of 12 residues. The CDR3 spells CASSLDHYGQYF. The variable domain in full, with the rest retrieved from reference TRBV7-2 and TRBJ2-5, is GAGVSQSPSNKVTEKGKDVELRCDPISGHTALYWYRQSLGQGLEFLIYFQGNSAPDKSGLPSDRFSAERTGGSVSTLTIQRTQQEDSAVYLCASSLDHYGQYFGPGTRLLVL.

This clonotype is called medium-sized based on its frequency. V and J are TRBV5-6 and TRBJ2-3; TCRdb lists TRBD2, though no DNA is available to test this call. The CDR3 runs 17 residues. CDR1 SGHDT and CDR2 YYEEEE come from the germline V gene. This chain's CDR3 is CASSLGELRLAGDTQYF.

J is TRBJ2-1 and V is TRBV5-4; the D call of TRBD1 rests on TCRdb alone, since no DNA is present to check it. Per germline, CDR1 SGHNT and CDR2 YYREEE (reference sequence). The CDR3 extends over 13 amino acids. CDR3 protein: CASSLGQGYEQFF.

This clonotype counts as medium-sized by frequency. V gene TRBV20-1 combines with J gene TRBJ2-5; TCRdb selects TRBD1, and the lack of DNA leaves this call unchecked. Germline V CDR1 and CDR2: DFQATT, SNEGSKA (reference sequence). This CDR3 is built from 12 residues. CDR3 region: CSASGKQETQYF.